This is a list of T cell receptor beta chains from one sample in a study of T-cell memory formation after mild COVID-19. MiXCR, run by TCRdb on the 5' RACE reads, gives a single entry per CDR3 protein. This sample yields some 300,000 distinct CDR3 sequences, of which around a fifth are seen a single time; approximately 22% belongs to the top ten. The sequenced material came from PBMCs or a T cell subset sorted from them (not recorded which). The receptor set was obtained from a man aged 18-30 years who had mild COVID-19 (a few samples of this study predate the infection). Cell type and time point are not known. Each CDR3 is given with its conserved first and last residue. D genes are given only for firm matches. Size tells how often a clone was seen (once, few, many) or the class of an expanded clone, and some rows leave it out.

d_call	clone_size	j_call	v_call	cdr3_nt	cdr3_aa
-	-	TRBJ1-5	TRBV7-2	TGTGCCAGCAGCTTCTCTATTAGCAATCAGCCCCAGCATTTT	CASSFSISNQPQHF
-	-	TRBJ2-1	TRBV21-1	TGTGCCAGCAGGGACCATGGCGGGGGGGCGAAGAGGGACAATGAGCAGTTCTTC	CASRDHGGGAKRDNEQFF
TRBD1	-	TRBJ1-6	TRBV24-1	TGTGCCACCCTTCGACAGGGAGGGTCCTATAATTCACCCCTCCACTTT	CATLRQGGSYNSPLHF
-	few	TRBJ2-5	TRBV6-5	TGTGCCAGCAGGCGGCAGGGGGAGACCCAGTACTTC	CASRRQGETQYF
-	-	TRBJ1-6	TRBV12-3/TRBV12-4	TGTGCCAGCAGTCGGGAGGGAGAGGATTACCTCCACTTT	CASSREGEDYLHF
TRBD1	-	TRBJ2-6	TRBV5-1	TGCGCCAGCAGCGAGGGTACAGGGGGCGCAGGGGCCAACGTCCTGACTTTC	CASSEGTGGAGANVLTF
-	-	TRBJ1-4	TRBV20-1	TGCAGTGCTAGTTCCAGAACCGCCAGGGGCGAAAAACTGTTTTTT	CSASSRTARGEKLFF
-	many	TRBJ2-1	TRBV7-9	TGTGCCAGCAGCTTAACCAGGACCGCCTACAATGAGCAGTTCTTC	CASSLTRTAYNEQFF
-	-	TRBJ2-5	TRBV21-1	TGTGCCAGCAACTCGATGCGCGGGATACAAGAGACCCAGTACTTC	CASNSMRGIQETQYF
-	few	TRBJ2-2	TRBV29-1	TGCAGCGTTACACAGGGTTCCGGGGAGCTGTTTTTT	CSVTQGSGELFF
-	many	TRBJ2-1	TRBV20-1	TGCAGTGCTAGAGAGGGGAGGGGGGTCTCCTGGGATGAGCAGTTCTTC	CSAREGRGVSWDEQFF
-	-	TRBJ1-1	TRBV27	TGTGCCAGCAGTTTAGGTTCCGGGAGAACTGAAGCTTTCTTT	CASSLGSGRTEAFF
TRBD1	-	TRBJ1-2	TRBV15	TGTGCCACCAGCAGAGATTACGGACAGGGAGGCGACGGCTACACCTTC	CATSRDYGQGGDGYTF
TRBD1	-	TRBJ2-2	TRBV7-2	TGTGCCAGCAGCGGACGGACAGGGGCGGGCGGGGAGCTGTTTTTT	CASSGRTGAGGELFF
-	-	TRBJ2-1	TRBV11-3	TGTGCCAGCAGAAAAAGGGGAGCGGATGAGCAGTTCTTC	CASRKRGADEQFF
TRBD1	-	TRBJ2-5	TRBV5-4	TGTGCCAGCAGCCGGACAGGGGTGAAGACCCAGTACTTC	CASSRTGVKTQYF
-	few	TRBJ1-1	TRBV11-2	TGTGCCAGCAGCACCCCAGGGGACACTGAAGCTTTCTTT	CASSTPGDTEAFF
TRBD1	-	TRBJ1-2	TRBV7-9	TGTGCCAGCAGCTTGGGTGACAGGGAGGCGTATGGCTACACCTTC	CASSLGDREAYGYTF
TRBD1	-	TRBJ2-3	TRBV7-3	TGTGCCAGCAGCAACCCGGGACAGGGGCTTGGAGATACGCAGTATTTT	CASSNPGQGLGDTQYF
TRBD1	few	TRBJ2-3	TRBV14	TGTGCCAGCAGCCAAACAACCGGGACAGGGGGCGGCACAGATACGCAGTATTTT	CASSQTTGTGGGTDTQYF
TRBD2	-	TRBJ2-5	TRBV2	TGTGCCAGCAGTGAAGCGCTTAGCGGGGGGCTCCAAGAGACCCAGTACTTC	CASSEALSGGLQETQYF
TRBD1	-	TRBJ1-2	TRBV2	TGTGCCAGCAGTGAAGCCCAGACAGGGGAAGACTATGGCTACACCTTC	CASSEAQTGEDYGYTF
-	-	TRBJ2-7	TRBV21-1	TGTGCCAGCATCCCCGGACTAGCGGGGGGGGGCTACGAGCAGTACTTC	CASIPGLAGGGYEQYF
TRBD1	-	TRBJ1-5	TRBV12-3/TRBV12-4	TGTGCCAGCAGTCACTTACCGGGACAGCGCAATCAGCCCCAGCATTTT	CASSHLPGQRNQPQHF
-	-	TRBJ2-2	TRBV10-3	TGTGCCATCAGTGAGAGGGGGAGTACCGGGGAGCTGTTTTTT	CAISERGSTGELFF
TRBD1	-	TRBJ1-3	TRBV12-3/TRBV12-4	TGTGCCAGCAGGTATCCGGGACAGGGAGAGAACACCATATATTTT	CASRYPGQGENTIYF
-	few	TRBJ2-1	TRBV6-5	TGTGCCAGCAGCTGGGCGGCGGCGAATGAGCAGTTCTTC	CASSWAAANEQFF
TRBD1	-	TRBJ1-2	TRBV12-3/TRBV12-4	TGTGCCAGCAGTCACGGACAGGGCCGTGGCTACACCTTC	CASSHGQGRGYTF
TRBD1	-	TRBJ2-1	TRBV15	TGTGCCCTCGGGACAGGGTTCTACAATGAGCAGTTCTTC	CALGTGFYNEQFF
TRBD1	-	TRBJ1-2	TRBV5-6	TGTGCCAGCAGTAGAAGGGGACAGGGAAACTATGGCTACACCTTC	CASSRRGQGNYGYTF
-	few	TRBJ2-7	TRBV5-5	TGTGCCAGCAGCTTGTCCGTACCCTACGAGCAGTACTTC	CASSLSVPYEQYF
-	few	TRBJ1-1	TRBV7-6	TGTGCCAGCAGCACCGACCCCTGGACTGAAGCTTTCTTT	CASSTDPWTEAFF
-	-	TRBJ2-1	TRBV7-8	TGTGCCAGCAGCCCGCCTTCCACCTCCTACAATGAGCAGTTCTTC	CASSPPSTSYNEQFF
-	few	TRBJ2-5	TRBV6-6	TGTGCCAGCAGTTACTCGGTTTGGGGTAGGGAGGAGACCCAGTACTTC	CASSYSVWGREETQYF
TRBD1	few	TRBJ2-5	TRBV9	TGTGCCAGCAGCTCAGGGGGCGTGGGGGAGACCCAGTACTTC	CASSSGGVGETQYF
TRBD1	-	TRBJ1-1	TRBV20-1	TGCAGTGCTAGGGACAGGGAAGGCGCTGAAGCTTTCTTT	CSARDREGAEAFF
-	few	TRBJ2-3	TRBV27	TGTGCCAGCAGTTTAAGGGGGGCGGGCGATACGCAGTATTTT	CASSLRGAGDTQYF
-	-	TRBJ2-2	TRBV11-2	TGTGCCAGCAGCTTAGATGGGGCGCCCGGGGAGCTGTTTTTT	CASSLDGAPGELFF
-	few	TRBJ2-3	TRBV7-8	TGTGCCAGCAGGCGAGGTAGACTGACTAGAGCCGAGAGCACAGATACGCAGTATTTT	CASRRGRLTRAESTDTQYF
TRBD1	-	TRBJ1-5	TRBV5-1	TGCGCCAGCAGTCCCGGACAGGGCAATAAGCCCCAGCATTTT	CASSPGQGNKPQHF
-	-	TRBJ1-6	TRBV5-1	TGCGCCAGCAGCTTGGCTCAGGAACATTCACCCCTCCACTTT	CASSLAQEHSPLHF
TRBD2	-	TRBJ2-3	TRBV11-2	TGTGCCAGCAGCTTAGGTAGCGGGGTGGGAGATACGCAGTATTTT	CASSLGSGVGDTQYF
-	few	TRBJ1-3	TRBV20-1	TGCAGTGCTAGGCAGATAGGCACTGGAAACACCATATATTTT	CSARQIGTGNTIYF
-	few	TRBJ2-1	TRBV6-2/TRBV6-3	TGTGCCAGCACCCTCGCTGCCCTATATGAGCAGTTCTTC	CASTLAALYEQFF
TRBD1	-	TRBJ1-3	TRBV7-9	TGTGCCAGCAGCAATAGTTGGACAGGGATCTCTGGAAACACCATATATTTT	CASSNSWTGISGNTIYF
-	-	TRBJ2-1	TRBV9	TGTGCCAGCAGACCGCCTAGGGGCAATGAGCAGTTCTTC	CASRPPRGNEQFF
-	many	TRBJ2-5	TRBV27	TGTGCCAGCAGCCCGACGATAGGGGTCCTTCGTTATTTC	CASSPTIGVLRYF
-	few	TRBJ2-7	TRBV27	TGTGCCAGCAGTCAGAGGGGCTTGTACGAGCAGTACTTC	CASSQRGLYEQYF
TRBD1	-	TRBJ2-7	TRBV12-3/TRBV12-4	TGTGCCAGCAGTTTATGGGACAGGGGGTTTGAGCAGTACTTC	CASSLWDRGFEQYF
-	many	TRBJ1-6	TRBV5-1	TGCGCCAGCAGCTTGGATAGCGCAGGTTCGAGGTCACCCCTCCACTTT	CASSLDSAGSRSPLHF
-	few	TRBJ2-3	TRBV24-1	TGTGCCACCAGTGATTGGACGGGAGATACGCAGTATTTT	CATSDWTGDTQYF
-	-	TRBJ2-5	TRBV5-4	TGTGCCAGCAGCCCTACGGCGCCCGGCCTAGAGACCCAGTACTTC	CASSPTAPGLETQYF
-	few	TRBJ2-1	TRBV4-2	TGTGCCAGCAGCCCGGATGACCGCCCCGGTTTCTTC	CASSPDDRPGFF
-	few	TRBJ2-6	TRBV27	TGTGCCAGCACCCTTTCCCCCCCTCGACAGGGAGGGACTGGGGCCAACGTCCTGACTTTC	CASTLSPPRQGGTGANVLTF
-	few	TRBJ2-3	TRBV29-1	TGCAGCGTTGAAGTAACCCCGGATACGCAGTATTTT	CSVEVTPDTQYF